The rows below give T cell receptor beta chains drawn from one sample of a study of identical twins. MiXCR, applied by TCRdb to the 5' RACE reads, yields one record per CDR3 protein. The sample has 400,000 to 550,000 distinct CDR3 sequences; around 20% are singletons. This sample also appeared in a second study, on T cells expressing NK-cell markers.

The source material was CD4+ T cells sorted from blood. These receptors were obtained from a young woman in good health. Each CDR3 is given with its conserved first and last residue. The D gene is left open where the match is weak. Part of the rows lack a size; the others show once, few, many or a class for expanded clones.

TRBV11-2,TRBJ2-1,many,TRBD2,TGTGCCAGCAGCAAACCGGGACTAGCGGGGAATGAGCAGTTCTTC,CASSKPGLAGNEQFF
TRBV21-1,TRBJ1-2,few,NA,TGTGCCAGCAGCAAAGGGAAGCTGCGCTACACCTTC,CASSKGKLRYTF
TRBV7-9,TRBJ2-1,NA,NA,TGTGCCAGCAGCTCCCCCGGGGACTCCTACAATGAGCAGTTCTTC,CASSSPGDSYNEQFF
TRBV19,TRBJ2-7,NA,NA,TGTGCCAGTAGTGACCGGACTACCTACGAGCAGTACTTC,CASSDRTTYEQYF
TRBV10-2,TRBJ2-1,NA,TRBD2,TGCGCCAGCAGTGAGCGTTTAGCGGGGGGGAATGAGCAGTTCTTC,CASSERLAGGNEQFF
TRBV5-1,TRBJ2-7,many,NA,TGTGCCAGCAGTTTAACAGGGTCCTACGAGCAGTACTTC,CASSLTGSYEQYF
TRBV7-9,TRBJ2-1,NA,NA,TGTGCCAGCAGCTTAGTGGTGTTTACCGCCGCAAATGAGCAGTTCTTC,CASSLVVFTAANEQFF
TRBV18,TRBJ2-7,few,NA,TGTGCCAGCTCACCACCGGGGATCTACGAGCAGTACTTC,CASSPPGIYEQYF
TRBV12-3/TRBV12-4,TRBJ1-5,few,NA,TGTGCCAGCAGCGAGCGACTCAGTCAGCCCCAGCATTTT,CASSERLSQPQHF
TRBV9,TRBJ2-1,NA,TRBD2,TGTGCCAGCAGCGTAGGGCGGGAGCCGACCTACAATGAGCAGTTCTTC,CASSVGREPTYNEQFF
TRBV20-1,TRBJ1-3,few,NA,TGCAGTGCCGCACCTATCTTCGCCGGGAGCTCTGGAAACACCATATATTTT,CSAAPIFAGSSGNTIYF
TRBV20-1,TRBJ1-2,few,TRBD1,TGCAGTGCCAGCAGGGGGGGAGTGGGCTATGGCTACACCTTC,CSASRGGVGYGYTF
TRBV12-3/TRBV12-4,TRBJ2-5,many,TRBD2,TGTGCCAGCAGTTTGGGAGGGGCCCAGTACTTC,CASSLGGAQYF
TRBV12-3/TRBV12-4,TRBJ1-4,few,NA,TGTGCCAGCAGTTTAAGGGTGGGAAAACTGTTTTTT,CASSLRVGKLFF
TRBV29-1,TRBJ2-5,many,NA,TGCAGCGTTCGAGGGCCAGGAGAGACCCAGTACTTC,CSVRGPGETQYF
TRBV6-1,TRBJ2-2,few,TRBD2,TGTGCCAGCAGTGAGATTGGGGGAGGGGACACCGGGGAGCTGTTTTTT,CASSEIGGGDTGELFF
TRBV15,TRBJ2-5,many,NA,TGTGCCACCAGCAGAGATCCCCAAGAGACCCAGTACTTC,CATSRDPQETQYF
TRBV3-1,TRBJ2-7,few,NA,TGTGCCAGCAGCCCTCGGACGGAGTCCTACGAGCAGTACTTC,CASSPRTESYEQYF
TRBV6-6,TRBJ2-7,NA,NA,TGTGCCAGCCAACAGGGCGCCCTAGGTGAGCAGTACTTC,CASQQGALGEQYF
TRBV5-1,TRBJ1-2,few,NA,TGCGCCAGCAGCCCGGACGAGGGAGCTAACTATGGCTACACCTTC,CASSPDEGANYGYTF
TRBV5-1,TRBJ1-1,NA,NA,TGCGCCAGCAGCAAGGACCAGGGGTTAGAGGGAACTGAAGCTTTCTTT,CASSKDQGLEGTEAFF
TRBV12-3/TRBV12-4,TRBJ2-4,NA,NA,TGTGCCAGCAGCCCTAACCGGTCCGGAGCCAAAAACATTCAGTACTTC,CASSPNRSGAKNIQYF
TRBV3-1,TRBJ2-7,NA,NA,TGTGCCAGCAGCTACCTCGGGACGGATCACGGCGAGCAGTACTTC,CASSYLGTDHGEQYF
TRBV20-1,TRBJ2-1,few,NA,TGCAGTGCTAGAGATCAGACGAGAGGCTCCTACAATGAGCAGTTCTTC,CSARDQTRGSYNEQFF
TRBV9,TRBJ2-5,few,NA,TGTGCCAGCAGCCCTGGGACACGCGGGCAAGAGACCCAGTACTTC,CASSPGTRGQETQYF
TRBV20-1,TRBJ2-7,few,TRBD1,TGCAGTGCGACGACAGGGAACTCCTACGAGCAGTACTTC,CSATTGNSYEQYF
TRBV12-3/TRBV12-4,TRBJ1-1,few,NA,TGTGCCAGCAGTTTGTATAGGGGTAACACTGAAGCTTTCTTT,CASSLYRGNTEAFF
TRBV19,TRBJ2-7,NA,TRBD1,TGTGCCACAGGCCCCGGGACAGACGCCTATGAGCAGTACTTC,CATGPGTDAYEQYF
TRBV4-1,TRBJ1-6,few,NA,TGCGCCAGCAGCCAAGTCCCAGGAAGCTATAATTCACCCCTCCACTTT,CASSQVPGSYNSPLHF
TRBV4-2,TRBJ2-3,NA,NA,TGTGCCAGCAGCCAACAAAGCGGTGCCAGCACAGATACGCAGTATTTT,CASSQQSGASTDTQYF
TRBV6-1,TRBJ2-5,few,NA,TGTGCCAGCAGTGAAGGAATCGGCGGGACCGGGCAAGAGACCCAGTACTTC,CASSEGIGGTGQETQYF
TRBV29-1,TRBJ2-1,NA,NA,TGCAGCGTTGAAGATCAGAGGACTTCCTACAATGAGCAGTTCTTC,CSVEDQRTSYNEQFF
TRBV5-1,TRBJ2-1,many,NA,TGCGCCAGCAGCAGGACCGACAGGTACAATGAGCAGTTCTTC,CASSRTDRYNEQFF
TRBV7-9,TRBJ2-7,once,NA,TGTGCCAGCAGCTACCCGACTGGAGGCGCTGGCTACGAGCAGTACTTC,CASSYPTGGAGYEQYF
TRBV20-1,TRBJ1-5,NA,NA,TGCAGTGCTAGATATGGGGGGGACCAGCCCCAGCATTTT,CSARYGGDQPQHF
TRBV7-9,TRBJ2-5,few,TRBD1,TGTGCCACCACGGGACAGGTCGAAGAGACCCAGTACTTC,CATTGQVEETQYF
TRBV7-6,TRBJ1-1,NA,TRBD1,TGTGCCAGCAGCTTAAAAGGGGGCGGAGAGAACACTGAAGCTTTCTTT,CASSLKGGGENTEAFF
TRBV12-3/TRBV12-4,TRBJ2-7,NA,TRBD1,TGTGCCAGCAGTGCGCCGGGACAGGGGGCGGGAGAGCAGTACTTC,CASSAPGQGAGEQYF
TRBV20-1,TRBJ2-3,NA,TRBD2,TGCAGTGCCGGGGGGGGGTCTCACTTTAGCACAGATACGCAGTATTTT,CSAGGGSHFSTDTQYF
TRBV6-5,TRBJ2-7,few,NA,TGTGCCAGCAGTTACTCCGCGACTGGAGGCTCCTACGAGCAGTACTTC,CASSYSATGGSYEQYF
TRBV4-1,TRBJ2-1,NA,TRBD2,TGCGCCAGCACCAAAACCGGGACTAGTCCCAACAATGAGCAGTTCTTC,CASTKTGTSPNNEQFF
TRBV9,TRBJ2-1,few,NA,TGTGCCAGCAGCGACCGGTCAGGAGGCAGCTCCTACAATGAGCAGTTCTTC,CASSDRSGGSSYNEQFF
TRBV7-2,TRBJ2-1,few,TRBD2,TGTGCCAGCAGCTCTATTGGGGCTAGCGGGAAAAGTGAGCAGTTCTTC,CASSSIGASGKSEQFF
TRBV5-1,TRBJ2-3,few,NA,TGCGCCAGCAGCTGGGGGGACAGCCTAATGGGGCAGTATTTT,CASSWGDSLMGQYF
TRBV6-1,TRBJ2-1,NA,NA,TGTGCCAGTACGGCGGGGATCTCCTACAATGAGCAGTTCTTC,CASTAGISYNEQFF
TRBV6-1,TRBJ2-2,NA,NA,TGTGCCAGCAGGCTGCCGTCTGTCTCCGGGGAGCTGTTTTTT,CASRLPSVSGELFF
TRBV6-1,TRBJ2-2,few,NA,TGTGCCAGCAGCCCCAATTTCAACACCGGGGAGCTGTTTTTT,CASSPNFNTGELFF
TRBV20-1,TRBJ1-2,few,TRBD1,TGCAGTGCTACCCCACAGGGGAACTATGGCTACACCTTC,CSATPQGNYGYTF
TRBV12-3/TRBV12-4,TRBJ2-1,many,NA,TGTGCCAGCAGCTACATAACAGGGAATGAGCAGTTCTTC,CASSYITGNEQFF
TRBV7-2,TRBJ2-7,few,TRBD2,TGTGCCAGCAGCGGGACTAGGGGATACGAGCAGTACTTC,CASSGTRGYEQYF
TRBV12-3/TRBV12-4,TRBJ2-7,few,NA,TGTGCCAGCAGTTTAGACAAGGGGGTCCTACGCGTTTACGAGCAGTACTTC,CASSLDKGVLRVYEQYF
TRBV20-1,TRBJ2-3,few,NA,TGCAGTGCCATACAAAAAGCGACTAGCACAGATACGCAGTATTTT,CSAIQKATSTDTQYF
TRBV5-4,TRBJ2-7,few,NA,TGTGCCAGCAGCTTGAAGGGGAATCGGGCGGAGCAGTACTTC,CASSLKGNRAEQYF
TRBV5-1,TRBJ2-5,NA,NA,TGCGCCAGCAGCTTGCCCCAGGGGCAACGAGAGACCCAGTACTTC,CASSLPQGQRETQYF
TRBV13,TRBJ2-1,few,TRBD2,TGTGCCAGCCAGGGACTAGCGGGATCAACCGGGTTCTTC,CASQGLAGSTGFF
TRBV6-2/TRBV6-3,TRBJ1-1,few,NA,TGTGCCAGCAGTTACGCAAGAGGGAGGTCTGAAGCTTTCTTT,CASSYARGRSEAFF
TRBV3-1,TRBJ1-1,many,NA,TGTGCCAGCAGCCAAGGGCACGGAAACACTGAAGCTTTCTTT,CASSQGHGNTEAFF